This T cell receptor (beta chain) was identified in a study of shared clonotypes between healthy human individuals. A note on this clone: Its antigen is currently unknown.

The germline gives CDR1 LNHDA, CDR2 SQIVND (reference sequence). CDR3 length: 15 amino acids. V lost 6 bases and J lost 0, with 15 bases in between. Study observations and caveats: An anticipated effect of sequencing depth on clonotype sharing among donors was recognized.

As originally analysed: Junction-only immunoSEQ data arrived without quality scores, meaning filtering differed. Repertoires were generated with immunoSEQ multiplex PCR, while TCRdb's copy carries only in-frame clones and drops some. V, J and clone size were drawn from that table, and D and trimming were deduced from the DNA. This sample has about 2.3 million clones; approximately 95% occur once, and the top ten carry about 0.39%. This chain connects TRBV19 to TRBJ2-7; no firm D call. Sequenced sample: naive CD4+ T cells from PBMCs. Specified subset: CD45RA+ positively selected. The TCR was taken from a man younger than 35 in good health. Some clones in this sample may be carry-over from other donors' samples. The CDR3 region is CASRPEETRSYEQYF. DNA of the CDR3: TGTGCCAGTAGACCAGAGGAAACCCGCTCCTACGAGCAGTACTTC.